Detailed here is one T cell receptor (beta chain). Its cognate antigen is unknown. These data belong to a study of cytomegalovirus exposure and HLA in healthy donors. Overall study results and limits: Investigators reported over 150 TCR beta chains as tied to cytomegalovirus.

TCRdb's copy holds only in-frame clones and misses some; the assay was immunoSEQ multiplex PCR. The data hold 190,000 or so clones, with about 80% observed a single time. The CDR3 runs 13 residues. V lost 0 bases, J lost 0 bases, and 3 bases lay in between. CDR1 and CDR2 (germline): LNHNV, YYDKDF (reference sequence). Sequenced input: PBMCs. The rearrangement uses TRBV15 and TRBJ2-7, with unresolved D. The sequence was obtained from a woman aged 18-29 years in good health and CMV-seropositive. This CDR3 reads CATSRDLSYEQYF. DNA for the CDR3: TGTGCCACCAGCAGAGACCTCTCCTACGAGCAGTACTTC.